What follows is one T cell receptor beta chain and its context. Its antigen is currently unknown. Roughly 3,800 ng of total RNA went into each TCR library. Template switching appended UMIs that held a 6-nucleotide sample barcode. TCRdb reanalyzed the 5' RACE reads and collapses them to one entry per CDR3 protein, without DNA. The sample totals 350,000 to 500,000 distinct CDR3 sequences. The data originate from a study of monozygotic twins with inflammatory bowel disease. Broader study findings: Reduced clonotype sharing with other individuals was observed in IBD patients relative to healthy twins, especially with disease activity. Repertoire similarity did not separate concordant from discordant twins, possibly from limited power.

The CDR3 has 13 amino acids. Germline CDR1 and CDR2: MNHEY and SMNVEV (reference sequence). The sample consisted of blood. The genes are TRBV27 and TRBJ2-3. This clonotype was sampled from a human donor with ulcerative colitis or Crohn's disease, or a healthy co-twin of an affected twin (not recorded which). The CDR3 here is CASSLYGTDTQYF.